This TCR beta chain was sequenced for a study of control samples from healthy donors and cancer patients. Some clones are missing from TCRdb's copy, which holds only in-frame ones; the method was immunoSEQ multiplex PCR. The data show over 75,000 clones, 91% seen once. The count of this clone is one. Germline V gene lookup returns CDR1 LGHDT and CDR2 YNNKEL (reference sequence). This CDR3 is built from 13 residues. With 5 bases removed from V and 0 bases from J, the gap between germline ends came to 7 bases. The receptor was isolated from a man under 40 in good health. Sequencing used blood. The rearrangement links TRBV3-1 (or the pseudogene TRBV3-2) to TRBJ1-2; tentative D call: TRBD1 (6 bases). The CDR3 here is CASSYRANYGYTF. Here the CDR3 DNA reads TGTGCCAGCAGCTACAGGGCTAACTATGGCTACACCTTC.